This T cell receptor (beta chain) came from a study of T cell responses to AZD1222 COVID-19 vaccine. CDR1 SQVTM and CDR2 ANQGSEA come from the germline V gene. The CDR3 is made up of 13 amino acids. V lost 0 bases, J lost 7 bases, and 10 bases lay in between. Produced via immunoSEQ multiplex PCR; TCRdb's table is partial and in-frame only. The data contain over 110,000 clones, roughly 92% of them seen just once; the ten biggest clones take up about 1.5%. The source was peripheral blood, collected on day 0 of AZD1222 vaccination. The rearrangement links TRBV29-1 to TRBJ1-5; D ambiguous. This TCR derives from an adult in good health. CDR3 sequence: CSVEEQEGQPQHF. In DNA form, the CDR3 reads TGCAGCGTTGAAGAGCAGGAAGGCCAGCCCCAGCATTTT.